The present TCR beta chain was sequenced within a study of T cell changes during pregnancy in multiple sclerosis. The CDR3 has 15 amino acids. CDR1 and CDR2 from the germline V gene are MNHNS and SASEGT. Trimming shortened V by 5 bases and J by 0 bases, and 14 bases separated the two germline ends. Sequenced by immunoSEQ multiplex PCR; TCRdb stores in-frame clones only, minus some. The sample records under 70,000 clones, around 90% being singletons. The receptor comes from a female donor with multiple sclerosis, enrolled in a pregnancy study. The chain uses TRBV6-1 and TRBJ2-7; a possible D gene is TRBD1 (5 bases). This specimen was CD4+ T cells from peripheral blood mononuclear cells, taken after pregnancy. CDR3 sequence reads: CASSPWGSPSYEQYF. Here the CDR3 DNA reads TGTGCCAGCAGTCCCTGGGGCTCTCCCTCCTACGAGCAGTACTTC.